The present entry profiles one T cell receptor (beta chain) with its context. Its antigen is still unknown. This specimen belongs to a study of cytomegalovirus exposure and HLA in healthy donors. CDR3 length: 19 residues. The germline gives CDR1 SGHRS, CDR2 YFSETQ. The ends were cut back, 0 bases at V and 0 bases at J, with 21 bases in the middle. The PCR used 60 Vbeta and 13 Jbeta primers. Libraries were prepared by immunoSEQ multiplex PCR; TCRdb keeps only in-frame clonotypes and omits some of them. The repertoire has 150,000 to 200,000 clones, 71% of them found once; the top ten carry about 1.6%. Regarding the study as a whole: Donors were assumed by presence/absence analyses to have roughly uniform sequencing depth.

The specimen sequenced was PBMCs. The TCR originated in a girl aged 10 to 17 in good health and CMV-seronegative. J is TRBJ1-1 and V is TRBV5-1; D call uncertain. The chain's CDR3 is CASSLAFHGVPLMNTEAFF. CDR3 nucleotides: TGCGCCAGCAGCTTGGCTTTTCACGGGGTTCCCCTTATGAACACTGAAGCTTTCTTT.